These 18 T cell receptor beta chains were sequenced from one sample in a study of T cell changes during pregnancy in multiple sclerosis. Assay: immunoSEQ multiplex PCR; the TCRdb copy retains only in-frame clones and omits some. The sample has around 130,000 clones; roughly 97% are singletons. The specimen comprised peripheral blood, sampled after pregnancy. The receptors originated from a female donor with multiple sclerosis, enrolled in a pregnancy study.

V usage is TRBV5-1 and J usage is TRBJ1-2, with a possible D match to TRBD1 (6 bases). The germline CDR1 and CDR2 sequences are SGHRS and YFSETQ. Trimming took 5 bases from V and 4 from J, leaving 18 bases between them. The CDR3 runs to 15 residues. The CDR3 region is CASRPAAGDTYGYTF. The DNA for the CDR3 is TGCGCCAGCAGACCGGCCGCAGGGGATACCTATGGCTACACCTTC.

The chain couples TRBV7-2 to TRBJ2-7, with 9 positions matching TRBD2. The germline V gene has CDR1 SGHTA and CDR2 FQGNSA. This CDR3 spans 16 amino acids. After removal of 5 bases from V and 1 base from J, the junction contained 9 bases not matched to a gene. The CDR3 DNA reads TGTGCCAGCAGCCCAAATCAAGCGGGGGGTTCCTACGAGCAGTACTTC. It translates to CASSPNQAGGSYEQYF.

The CDR3 loop reads CASSEGQGMRNQPQHF. CDR3 bases: TGTGCCAGCAGTGAAGGACAGGGGATGAGAAATCAGCCCCAGCATTTT. This chain connects TRBV6-1 to TRBJ1-5, with 8 bases identical to TRBD1. The CDR3 loop spans 16 amino acids. The V gene's germline CDR1 is MNHNS and CDR2 SASEGT. Trimming removed 1 base from V and 4 bases from J; junction bases left unmatched: 6.

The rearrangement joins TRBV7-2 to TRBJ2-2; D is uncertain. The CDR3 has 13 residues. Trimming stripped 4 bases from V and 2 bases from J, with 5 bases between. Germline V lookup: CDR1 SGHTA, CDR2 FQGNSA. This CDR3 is CASSSYNTGELFF. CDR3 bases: TGTGCCAGCAGCTCGTATAACACCGGGGAGCTGTTTTTT.

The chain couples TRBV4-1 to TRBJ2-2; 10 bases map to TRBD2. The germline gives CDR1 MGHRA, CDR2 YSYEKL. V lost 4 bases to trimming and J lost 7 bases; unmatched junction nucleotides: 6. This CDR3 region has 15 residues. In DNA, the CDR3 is TGCGCCAGCAGCCCGGGACTAGCGTGGTACGGGGAGCTGTTTTTT. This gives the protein CASSPGLAWYGELFF.

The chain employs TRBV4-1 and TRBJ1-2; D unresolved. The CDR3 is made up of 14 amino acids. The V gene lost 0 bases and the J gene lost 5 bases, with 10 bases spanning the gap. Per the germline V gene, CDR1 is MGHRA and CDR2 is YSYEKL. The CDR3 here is CASSQDELDYGYTF. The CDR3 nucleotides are TGCGCCAGCAGCCAAGACGAACTAGATTATGGCTACACCTTC.

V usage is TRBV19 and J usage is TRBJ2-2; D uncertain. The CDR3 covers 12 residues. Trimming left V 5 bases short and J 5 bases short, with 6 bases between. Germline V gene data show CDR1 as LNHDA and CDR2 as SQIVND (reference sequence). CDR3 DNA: TGTGCCAGTAGTCGCCAGACCGGGGAGCTGTTTTTT. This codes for CASSRQTGELFF.

CDR3: CASSQGAIPNQPQHF. CDR3 sequence (DNA): TGTGCCAGCAGTCAAGGGGCGATTCCCAATCAGCCCCAGCATTTT. The rearrangement uses TRBV5-6 and TRBJ1-5; TRBD1 is a possible D gene (5 bases). The CDR3 is 15 amino acids. Per the germline V gene, CDR1 is SGHDT and CDR2 is YYEEEE. Deletions cut 5 bases from V and 3 bases from J, with 15 bases between.

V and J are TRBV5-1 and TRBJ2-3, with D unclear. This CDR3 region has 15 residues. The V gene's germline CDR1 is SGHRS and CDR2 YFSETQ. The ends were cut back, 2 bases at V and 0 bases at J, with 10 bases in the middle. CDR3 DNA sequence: TGCGCCAGCAGCTTCGGTCAGGTCAGCACAGATACGCAGTATTTT. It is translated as CASSFGQVSTDTQYF.

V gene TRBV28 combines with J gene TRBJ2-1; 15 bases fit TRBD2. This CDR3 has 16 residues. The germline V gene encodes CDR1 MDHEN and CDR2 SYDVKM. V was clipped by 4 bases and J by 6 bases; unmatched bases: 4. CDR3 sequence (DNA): TGTGCCAGCAGTTGGTCGGGACTAGCGGGAGGCAATGAGCAGTTCTTC. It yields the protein CASSWSGLAGGNEQFF.

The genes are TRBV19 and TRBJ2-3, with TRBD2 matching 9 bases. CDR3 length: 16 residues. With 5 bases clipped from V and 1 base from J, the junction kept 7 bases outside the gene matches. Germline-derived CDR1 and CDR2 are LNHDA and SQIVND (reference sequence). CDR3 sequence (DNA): TGTGCCAGTAGTCCCTTCTTAGCGGGAGGCACAGATACGCAGTATTTT. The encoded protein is CASSPFLAGGTDTQYF. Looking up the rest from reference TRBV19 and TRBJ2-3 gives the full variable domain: DGGITQSPKYLFRKEGQNVTLSCEQNLNHDAMYWYRQDPGQGLRLIYYSQIVNDFQKGDIAEGYSVSREKKESFPLTVTSAQKNPTAFYLCASSPFLAGGTDTQYFGPGTRLTVL.

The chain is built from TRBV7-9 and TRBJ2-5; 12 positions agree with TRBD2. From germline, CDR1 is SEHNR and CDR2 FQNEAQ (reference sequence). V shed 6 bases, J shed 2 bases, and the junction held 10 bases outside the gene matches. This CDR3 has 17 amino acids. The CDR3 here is CASRVTSGSLGQETQYF. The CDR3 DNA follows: TGTGCCAGCAGGGTGACTAGCGGGAGCCTAGGGCAAGAGACCCAGTACTTC.

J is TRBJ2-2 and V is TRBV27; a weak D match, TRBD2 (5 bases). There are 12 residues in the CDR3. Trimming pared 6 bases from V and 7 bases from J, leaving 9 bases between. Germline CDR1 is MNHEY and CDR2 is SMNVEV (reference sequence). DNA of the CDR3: TGTGCCAGCAGCCCCCGGGGCGGGGAGCTGTTTTTT. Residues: CASSPRGGELFF.

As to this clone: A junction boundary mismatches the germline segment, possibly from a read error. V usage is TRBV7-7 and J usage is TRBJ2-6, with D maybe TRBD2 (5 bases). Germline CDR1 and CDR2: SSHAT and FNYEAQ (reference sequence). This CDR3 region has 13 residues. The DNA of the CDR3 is TGTGCTAGCAGCCCCGCGACTACCAACGTCCTGACTTTC. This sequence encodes CASSPATTNVLTF. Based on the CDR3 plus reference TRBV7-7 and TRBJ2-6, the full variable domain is GAGVSQSPRYKVTKRGQDVTLRCDPISSHATLYWYQQALGQGPEFLTYFNYEAQPDKSGLPSDRFSAERPEGSISTLTIQRTEQRDSAMYRCASSPATTNVLTFGAGSRLTVL.

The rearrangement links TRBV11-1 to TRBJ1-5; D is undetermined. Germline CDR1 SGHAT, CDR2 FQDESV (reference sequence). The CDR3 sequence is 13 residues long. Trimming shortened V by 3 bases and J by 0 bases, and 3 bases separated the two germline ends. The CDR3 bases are TGTGCCAGCAGCTTTAGTAGCAATCAGCCCCAGCATTTT. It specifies CASSFSSNQPQHF.

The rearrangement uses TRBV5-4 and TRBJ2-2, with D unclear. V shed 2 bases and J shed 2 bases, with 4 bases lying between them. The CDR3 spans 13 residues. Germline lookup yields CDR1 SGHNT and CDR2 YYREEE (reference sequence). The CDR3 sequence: CASSFQNTGELFF. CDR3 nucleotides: TGTGCCAGCAGCTTTCAAAACACCGGGGAGCTGTTTTTT.

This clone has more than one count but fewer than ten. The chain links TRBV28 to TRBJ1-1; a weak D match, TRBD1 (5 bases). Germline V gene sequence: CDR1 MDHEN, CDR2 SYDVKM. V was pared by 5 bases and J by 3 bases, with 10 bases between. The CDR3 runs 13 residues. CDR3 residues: CASSQRGYTEAFF. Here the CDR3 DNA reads TGTGCCAGCAGTCAGCGGGGGTACACTGAAGCTTTCTTT.

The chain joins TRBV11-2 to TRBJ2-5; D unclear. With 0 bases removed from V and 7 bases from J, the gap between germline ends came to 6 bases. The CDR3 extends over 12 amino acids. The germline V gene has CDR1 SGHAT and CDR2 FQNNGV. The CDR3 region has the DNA TGTGCCAGCAGCTTAGATCAGGTGACCCAGTACTTC. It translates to CASSLDQVTQYF. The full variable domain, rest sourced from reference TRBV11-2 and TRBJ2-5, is EAGVAQSPRYKIIEKRQSVAFWCNPISGHATLYWYQQILGQGPKLLIQFQNNGVVDDSQLPKDRFSAERLKGVDSTLKIQPAKLEDSAVYLCASSLDQVTQYFGPGTRLLVL.